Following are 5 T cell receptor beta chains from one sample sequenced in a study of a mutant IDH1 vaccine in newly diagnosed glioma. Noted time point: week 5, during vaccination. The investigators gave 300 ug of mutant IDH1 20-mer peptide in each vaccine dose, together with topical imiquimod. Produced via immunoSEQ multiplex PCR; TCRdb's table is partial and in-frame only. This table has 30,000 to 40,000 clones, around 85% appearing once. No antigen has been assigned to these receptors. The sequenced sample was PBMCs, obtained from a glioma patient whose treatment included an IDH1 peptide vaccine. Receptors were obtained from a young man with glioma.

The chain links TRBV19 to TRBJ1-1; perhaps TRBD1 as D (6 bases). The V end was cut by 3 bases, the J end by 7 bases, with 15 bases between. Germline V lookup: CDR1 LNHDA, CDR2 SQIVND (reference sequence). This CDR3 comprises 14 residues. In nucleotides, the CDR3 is TGTGCCAGTAGTATTTATGGGACACCCCTTGAAGCTTTCTTT. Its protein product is CASSIYGTPLEAFF.

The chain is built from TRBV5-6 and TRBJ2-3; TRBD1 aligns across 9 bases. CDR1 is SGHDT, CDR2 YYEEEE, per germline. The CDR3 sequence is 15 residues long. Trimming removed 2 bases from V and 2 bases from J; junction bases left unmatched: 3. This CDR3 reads CASSLDRGVTDTQYF. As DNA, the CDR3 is TGTGCCAGCAGCTTAGACAGGGGGGTCACAGATACGCAGTATTTT.

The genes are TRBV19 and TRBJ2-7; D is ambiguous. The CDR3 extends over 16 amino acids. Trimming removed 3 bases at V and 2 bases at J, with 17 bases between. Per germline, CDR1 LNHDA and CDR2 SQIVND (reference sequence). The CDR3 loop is CASSMWSSDGAYEQYF. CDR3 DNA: TGTGCCAGTAGTATGTGGTCATCGGATGGGGCCTACGAGCAGTACTTC.

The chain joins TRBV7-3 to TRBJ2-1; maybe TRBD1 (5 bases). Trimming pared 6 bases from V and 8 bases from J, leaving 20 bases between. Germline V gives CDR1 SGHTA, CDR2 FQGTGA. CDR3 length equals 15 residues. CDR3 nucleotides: TGTGCCAGCAGTGGAGCCGGCCTTACAGGTGATGAGCAGTTCTTC. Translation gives CASSGAGLTGDEQFF.

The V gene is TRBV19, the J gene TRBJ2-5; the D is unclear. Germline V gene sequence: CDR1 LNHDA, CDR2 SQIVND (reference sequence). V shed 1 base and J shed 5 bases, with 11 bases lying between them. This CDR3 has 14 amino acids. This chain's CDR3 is CASSIAPLQETQYF. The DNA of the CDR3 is TGTGCCAGTAGTATAGCTCCCCTTCAGGAGACCCAGTACTTC.